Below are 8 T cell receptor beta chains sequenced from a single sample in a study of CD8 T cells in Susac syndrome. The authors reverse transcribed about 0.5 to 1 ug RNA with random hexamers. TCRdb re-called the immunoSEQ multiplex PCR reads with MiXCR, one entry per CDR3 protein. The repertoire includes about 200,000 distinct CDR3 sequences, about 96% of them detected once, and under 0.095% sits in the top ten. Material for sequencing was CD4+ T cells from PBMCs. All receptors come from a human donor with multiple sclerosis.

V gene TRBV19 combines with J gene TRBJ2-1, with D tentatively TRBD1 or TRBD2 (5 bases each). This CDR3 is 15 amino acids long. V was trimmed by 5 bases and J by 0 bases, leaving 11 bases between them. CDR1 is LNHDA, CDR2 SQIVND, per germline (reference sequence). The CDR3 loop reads CASSRQGDSYNEQFF. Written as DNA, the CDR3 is TGTGCCAGTAGTCGGCAGGGAGACTCCTACAATGAGCAGTTCTTC.

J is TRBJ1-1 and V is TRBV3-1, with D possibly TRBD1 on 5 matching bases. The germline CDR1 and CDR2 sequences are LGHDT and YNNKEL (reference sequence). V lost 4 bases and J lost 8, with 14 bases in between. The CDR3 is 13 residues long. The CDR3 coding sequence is TGTGCCAGCAGCCCCGGGGGAGGAGGGGAAGCTTTCTTT. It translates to CASSPGGGGEAFF.

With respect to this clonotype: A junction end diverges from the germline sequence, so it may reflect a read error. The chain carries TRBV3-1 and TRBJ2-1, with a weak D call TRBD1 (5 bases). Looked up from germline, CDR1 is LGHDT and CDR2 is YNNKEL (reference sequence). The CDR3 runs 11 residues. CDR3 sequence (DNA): TGTGCCAGCAGCCAAGCAGGGTCCCCAATCTTC. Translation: CASSQAGSPIF.

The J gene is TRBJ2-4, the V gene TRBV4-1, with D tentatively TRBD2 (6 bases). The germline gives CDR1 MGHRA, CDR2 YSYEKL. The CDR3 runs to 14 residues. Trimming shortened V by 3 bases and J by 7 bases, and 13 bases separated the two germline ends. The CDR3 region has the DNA TGCGCCAGCAGCCACAGGGATCGGGGGAACATTCAGTACTTC. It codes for CASSHRDRGNIQYF.

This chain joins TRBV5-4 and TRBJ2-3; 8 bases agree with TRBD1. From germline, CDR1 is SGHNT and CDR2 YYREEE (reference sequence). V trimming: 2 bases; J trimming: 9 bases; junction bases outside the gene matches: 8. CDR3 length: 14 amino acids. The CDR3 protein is CASSLGQGEDTQYF. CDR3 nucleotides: TGTGCCAGCAGCTTAGGACAGGGCGAGGACACGCAGTATTTT.

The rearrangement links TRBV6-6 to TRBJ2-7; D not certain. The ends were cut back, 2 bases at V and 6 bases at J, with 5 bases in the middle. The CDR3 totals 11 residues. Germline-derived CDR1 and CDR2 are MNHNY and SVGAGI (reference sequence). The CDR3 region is CASSYVSEQYF. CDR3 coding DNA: TGTGCCAGCAGTTACGTGAGCGAGCAGTACTTC.

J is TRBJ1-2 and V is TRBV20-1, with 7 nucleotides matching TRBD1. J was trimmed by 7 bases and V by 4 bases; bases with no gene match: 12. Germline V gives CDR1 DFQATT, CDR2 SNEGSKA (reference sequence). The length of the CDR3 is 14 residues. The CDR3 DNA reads TGCAGTGCTAACCTCAGGGGGTTGGTAGGTGGCTACACCTTC. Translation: CSANLRGLVGGYTF.

The CDR3 coding sequence is TGTGCCAGCAGCCCGAGGAAGGGGACCGATGAGCAGTTCTTC. It is translated as CASSPRKGTDEQFF. V gene TRBV4-2 combines with J gene TRBJ2-1, with D perhaps TRBD1 or TRBD2 (5 bases each). Germline V gene lookup returns CDR1 LGHNA and CDR2 YNFKEQ. The CDR3 spans 14 residues. The V and J ends lost 4 bases and 8 bases respectively, with 15 bases between them.